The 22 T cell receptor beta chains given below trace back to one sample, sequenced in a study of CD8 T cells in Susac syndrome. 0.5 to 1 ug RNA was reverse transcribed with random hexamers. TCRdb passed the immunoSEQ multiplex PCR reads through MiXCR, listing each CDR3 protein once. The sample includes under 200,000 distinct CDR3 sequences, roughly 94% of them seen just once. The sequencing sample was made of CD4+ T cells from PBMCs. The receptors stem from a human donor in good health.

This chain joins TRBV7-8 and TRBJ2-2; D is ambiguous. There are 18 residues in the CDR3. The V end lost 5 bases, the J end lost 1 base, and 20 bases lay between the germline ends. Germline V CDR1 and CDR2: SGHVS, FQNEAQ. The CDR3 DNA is TGTGCCAGCAGCGCTGGACCAACCGTCTACGGGAACACCGGGGAGCTGTTTTTT. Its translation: CASSAGPTVYGNTGELFF.

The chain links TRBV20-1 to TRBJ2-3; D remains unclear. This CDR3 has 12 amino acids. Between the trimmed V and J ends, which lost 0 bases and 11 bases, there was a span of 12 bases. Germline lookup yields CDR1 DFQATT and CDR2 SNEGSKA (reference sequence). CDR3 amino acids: CSARDPGRRQYF. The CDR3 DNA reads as TGCAGTGCTAGAGACCCGGGCAGGAGGCAGTATTTT.

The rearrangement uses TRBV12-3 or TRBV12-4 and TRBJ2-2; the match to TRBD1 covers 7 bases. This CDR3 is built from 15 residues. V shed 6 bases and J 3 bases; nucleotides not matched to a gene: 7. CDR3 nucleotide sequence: TGTGCCAGCAGGTCCGGGACAGCTTACACCGGGGAGCTGTTTTTT. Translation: CASRSGTAYTGELFF.

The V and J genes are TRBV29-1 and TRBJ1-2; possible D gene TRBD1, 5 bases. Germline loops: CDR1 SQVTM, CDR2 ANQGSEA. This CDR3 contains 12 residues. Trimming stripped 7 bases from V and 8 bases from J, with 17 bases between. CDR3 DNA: TGCAGCGGGGGCAGTACGGCTTACGGCTACACCTTC. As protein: CSGGSTAYGYTF.

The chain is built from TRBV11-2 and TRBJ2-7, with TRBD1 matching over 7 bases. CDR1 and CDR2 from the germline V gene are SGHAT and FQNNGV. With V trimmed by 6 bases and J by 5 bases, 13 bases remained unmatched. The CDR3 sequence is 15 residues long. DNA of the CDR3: TGTGCCAGCAGACTACAGGGGAATGGCTTGGACGAGCAGTACGTC. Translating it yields CASRLQGNGLDEQYV.

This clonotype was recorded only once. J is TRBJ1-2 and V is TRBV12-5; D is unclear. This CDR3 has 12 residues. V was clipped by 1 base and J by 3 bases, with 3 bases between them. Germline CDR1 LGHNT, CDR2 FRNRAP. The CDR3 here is CASGLEDYGYTF. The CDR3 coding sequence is TGTGCTAGTGGTTTGGAAGACTATGGCTACACCTTC. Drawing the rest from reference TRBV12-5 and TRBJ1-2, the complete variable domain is DARVTQTPRHKVTEMGQEVTMRCQPILGHNTVFWYRQTMMQGLELLAYFRNRAPLDDSGMPKDRFSAEMPDATLATLKIQPSEPRDSAVYFCASGLEDYGYTFGSGTRLTVV.

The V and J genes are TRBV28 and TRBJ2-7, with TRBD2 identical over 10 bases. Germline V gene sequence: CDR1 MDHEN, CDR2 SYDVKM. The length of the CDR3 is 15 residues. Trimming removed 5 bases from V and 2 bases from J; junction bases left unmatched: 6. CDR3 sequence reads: CASSPGLAATYEQYV. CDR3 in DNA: TGTGCCAGCAGTCCAGGACTAGCGGCCACCTACGAGCAGTACGTC.

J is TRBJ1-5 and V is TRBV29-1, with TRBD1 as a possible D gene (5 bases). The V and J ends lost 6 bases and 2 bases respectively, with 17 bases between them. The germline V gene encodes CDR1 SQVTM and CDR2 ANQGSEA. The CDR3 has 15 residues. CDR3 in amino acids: CSVGVGSSGNQPQHF. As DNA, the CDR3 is TGCAGCGTGGGGGTAGGGAGTTCGGGCAATCAGCCCCAGCATTTT.

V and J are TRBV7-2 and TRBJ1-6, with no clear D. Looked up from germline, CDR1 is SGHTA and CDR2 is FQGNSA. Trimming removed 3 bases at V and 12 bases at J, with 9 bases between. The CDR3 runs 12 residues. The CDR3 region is CASSFLGGPLHF. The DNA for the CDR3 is TGTGCCAGCAGCTTCCTTGGAGGACCCCTCCACTTT.

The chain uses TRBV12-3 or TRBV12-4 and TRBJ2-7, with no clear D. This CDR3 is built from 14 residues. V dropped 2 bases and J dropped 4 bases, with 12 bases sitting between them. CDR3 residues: CASSLIAVDYEQYF. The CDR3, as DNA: TGTGCCAGCAGTTTAATCGCTGTTGATTACGAGCAGTACTTC.

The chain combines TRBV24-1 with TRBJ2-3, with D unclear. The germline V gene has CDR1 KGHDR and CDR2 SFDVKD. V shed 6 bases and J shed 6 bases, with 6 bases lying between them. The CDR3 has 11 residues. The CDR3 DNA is TGTGCCACCAGTTTCCGGGATACGCAGTATTTT. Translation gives CATSFRDTQYF.

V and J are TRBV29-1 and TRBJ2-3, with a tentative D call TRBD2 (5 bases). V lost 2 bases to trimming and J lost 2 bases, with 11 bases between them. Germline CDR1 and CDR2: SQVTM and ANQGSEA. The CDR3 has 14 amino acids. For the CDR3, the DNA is TGCAGCGTTGAAAAGGCGGGTTACACAGATACGCAGTATTTT. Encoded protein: CSVEKAGYTDTQYF.

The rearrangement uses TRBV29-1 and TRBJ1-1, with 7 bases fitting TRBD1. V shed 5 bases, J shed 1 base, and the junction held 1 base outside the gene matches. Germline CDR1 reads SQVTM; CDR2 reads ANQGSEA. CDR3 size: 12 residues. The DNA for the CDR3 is TGCAGCGTTCACAGGGGGAACACTGAAGCTTTCTTT. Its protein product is CSVHRGNTEAFF.

This CDR3 reads CASSPETGSSYEQYV. The DNA for the CDR3 is TGTGCCAGCAGCCCCGAAACCGGGAGCTCCTACGAGCAGTACGTC. The chain has TRBV4-2 and TRBJ2-7; D is possibly TRBD2 (6 bases). Trimming stripped 4 bases from V and 0 bases from J, with 13 bases between. CDR3 size: 15 residues. Germline assignment: CDR1 LGHNA and CDR2 YNFKEQ.

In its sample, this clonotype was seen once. CDR3 sequence (DNA): TGCAGCTCCGGAACAGATACGCAGTATTTT. It translates to CSSGTDTQYF. The chain combines TRBV29-1 with TRBJ2-3; no firm D call. The CDR3 contains 10 residues. From germline, CDR1 is SQVTM and CDR2 ANQGSEA. Between the trimmed V and J ends, which lost 8 bases and 3 bases, there was a span of 6 bases.

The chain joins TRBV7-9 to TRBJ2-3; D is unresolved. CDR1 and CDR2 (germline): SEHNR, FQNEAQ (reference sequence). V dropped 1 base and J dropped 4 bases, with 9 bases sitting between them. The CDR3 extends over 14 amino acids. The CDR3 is CASSLEPGADTQYF. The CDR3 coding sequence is TGTGCCAGCAGCTTAGAACCGGGTGCAGATACGCAGTATTTT. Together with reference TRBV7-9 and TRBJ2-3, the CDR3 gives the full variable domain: DTGVSQNPRHKITKRGQNVTFRCDPISEHNRLYWYRQTLGQGPEFLTYFQNEAQLEKSRLLSDRFSAERPKGSFSTLEIQRTEQGDSAMYLCASSLEPGADTQYFGPGTRLTVL.

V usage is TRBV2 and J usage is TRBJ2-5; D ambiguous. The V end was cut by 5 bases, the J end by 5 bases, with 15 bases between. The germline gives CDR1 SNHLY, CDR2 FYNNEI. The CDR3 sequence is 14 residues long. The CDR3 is CASSLTPFGETQYF. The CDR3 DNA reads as TGTGCCAGCAGTCTTACTCCATTCGGGGAGACCCAGTACTTC.

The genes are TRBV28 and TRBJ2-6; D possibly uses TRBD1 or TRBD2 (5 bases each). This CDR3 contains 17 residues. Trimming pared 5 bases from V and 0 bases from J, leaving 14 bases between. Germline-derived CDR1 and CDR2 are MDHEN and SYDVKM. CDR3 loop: CASSLLGTSSGANVLTF. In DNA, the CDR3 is TGTGCCAGCAGTCTGTTGGGGACCAGCTCTGGGGCCAACGTCCTGACTTTC.

The CDR3 bases are TGTGCCAGTGGGGGAACTGAAGCTTTCTTT. It encodes CASGGTEAFF. The chain employs TRBV12-3 or TRBV12-4 and TRBJ1-1; possible D gene TRBD1, 5 bases. V lost 9 bases, J lost 5 bases, and 7 bases lay in between. This CDR3 region has 10 residues.

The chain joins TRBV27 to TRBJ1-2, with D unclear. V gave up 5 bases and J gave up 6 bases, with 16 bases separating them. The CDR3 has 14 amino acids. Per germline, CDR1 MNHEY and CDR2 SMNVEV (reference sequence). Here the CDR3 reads CASSLTPRHHGYTF. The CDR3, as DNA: TGTGCCAGCAGTCTAACACCCCGACATCATGGCTACACCTTC.

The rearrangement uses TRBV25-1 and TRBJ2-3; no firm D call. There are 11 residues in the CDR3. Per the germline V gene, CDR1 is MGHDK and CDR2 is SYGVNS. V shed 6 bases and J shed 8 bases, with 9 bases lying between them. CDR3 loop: CASSASRTQYF. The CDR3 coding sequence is TGTGCCAGCAGCGCCTCCCGTACGCAGTATTTT.

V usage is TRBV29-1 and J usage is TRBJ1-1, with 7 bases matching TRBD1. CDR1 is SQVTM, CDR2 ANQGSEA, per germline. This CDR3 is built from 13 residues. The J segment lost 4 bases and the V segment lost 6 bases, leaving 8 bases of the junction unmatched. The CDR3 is CSVSRGSVTEAFF. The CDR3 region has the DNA TGCAGCGTCTCCAGGGGGTCGGTCACTGAAGCTTTCTTT.